Each of the 27 T cell receptor beta chains below was sequenced from the same sample in a study of neurological immune-mediated disorders (dated by TCRdb to between 2017 and 2020). The method was 5' RACE. Sequencing instrument: Illumina HiSeq 2500. TCRdb applied fastp at Q25 and MiXCR to the public reads, then kept only in-frame beta chains. CDR3 protein duplicates are merged, each entry listing the most common genes and DNA. This sample is represented by about 60,000 distinct CDR3 sequences; 3.5% to 4.5% of them were singletons. The ten most abundant clones make up roughly 2.3% of the sample. Sequencing was done on a sample of PBMCs. Receptors originate from a woman between 45 and 65 years old with multiple sclerosis.

This chain connects TRBV20-1 to TRBJ2-5; TRBD1 matches at 7 bases. The V gene end was trimmed by 6 bases and the J gene end by 5 bases; junction bases not matched to a gene: 6. This CDR3 comprises 12 residues. Germline V lookup: CDR1 DFQATT, CDR2 SNEGSKA (reference sequence). The CDR3, as DNA: TGCAGTGCCAACAGGGGTTCGGAGACCCAGTACTTC. Encoded protein: CSANRGSETQYF.

This clonotype showed up many times. J is TRBJ1-2 and V is TRBV5-6, with no clear D. The CDR3 consists of 13 residues. V was shortened by 4 bases and J by 2 bases, with 9 bases between the two germline ends. Germline-derived CDR1 and CDR2 are SGHDT and YYEEEE. The CDR3 bases are TGTGCCAGCAGCCTTCCGGTAAACTATGGCTACACCTTC. Amino acid sequence: CASSLPVNYGYTF.

This clonotype has ten or more counts. This chain joins TRBV12-3 or TRBV12-4 and TRBJ1-5, with TRBD1 identical over 9 bases. The CDR3 loop spans 13 amino acids. V shed 6 bases, J shed 4 bases, and the junction held 1 base outside the gene matches. This CDR3 is CASRGTGNQPQHF. Written as DNA, the CDR3 is TGTGCCAGCAGAGGGACAGGGAATCAGCCCCAGCATTTT.

The sample holds many counts of this clonotype. The genes are TRBV12-3 or TRBV12-4 and TRBJ2-1; TRBD2 agrees at 8 bases. V lost 5 bases, J lost 4 bases, and 7 bases stayed unmatched. The CDR3 covers 15 residues. As DNA, the CDR3 is TGTGCCAGCAGTCTTATAGCGGGGAGATACAATGAGCAGTTCTTC. It yields the protein CASSLIAGRYNEQFF.

This clonotype has at least ten counts. The CDR3 spells CASSARDRETQYF. The CDR3 nucleotides are TGTGCCAGCAGTGCCCGGGACAGAGAGACCCAGTACTTC. The chain uses TRBV6-1 and TRBJ2-5; 7 nucleotides line up with TRBD1. CDR1 and CDR2 from the germline V gene are MNHNS and SASEGT. This CDR3 contains 13 residues. V shed 4 bases, J shed 4 bases, and the junction held 3 bases outside the gene matches.

To note about this clonotype: An end of the junction differs from the germline gene, which may be a read error. The rearrangement uses TRBV6-1 and TRBJ1-2, with D hard to call. Germline CDR1 and CDR2: MNHNS and SASEGT. This CDR3 has 12 residues. The CDR3 DNA follows: TGTGTCAGCATTGAGGGTGGCTATGGCTACACCTTC. This sequence encodes CVSIEGGYGYTF.

This clonotype was picked up many times. This chain links TRBV29-1 with TRBJ2-2; 9 bases align to TRBD1. Germline V lookup: CDR1 SQVTM, CDR2 ANQGSEA. The CDR3 covers 13 residues. With 4 bases clipped from V and 7 bases from J, the junction kept 4 bases outside the gene matches. The CDR3 here is CSVGDRANGELFF. CDR3 DNA: TGCAGCGTTGGGGACAGGGCAAACGGGGAGCTGTTTTTT.

This clonotype appeared many times. The chain carries TRBV6-6 and TRBJ1-1; D is possibly TRBD1 (6 bases). The CDR3 is 13 amino acids. The ends were cut back, 5 bases at V and 5 bases at J, with 12 bases in the middle. Per the germline V gene, CDR1 is MNHNY and CDR2 is SVGAGI (reference sequence). The CDR3 DNA is TGTGCCAGCAGTACACAGGGTAGGACTGAAGCTTTCTTT. Residues: CASSTQGRTEAFF.

This clonotype was seen many times. The rearrangement links TRBV29-1 to TRBJ2-5, with TRBD2 matching over 9 bases. Germline lookup yields CDR1 SQVTM and CDR2 ANQGSEA. The V gene end was trimmed by 8 bases and the J gene end by 4 bases; junction bases not matched to a gene: 2. The CDR3 length is 11 residues. The CDR3 DNA reads as TGCAGCCTTAGCGGGAGAGAGACCCAGTACTTC. Its protein is CSLSGRETQYF.

Many counts were recorded for this clonotype. CDR3 DNA sequence: TGCAGTGCTCCTAAGGGGACTAGCGGCTACAATGAGCAGTTCTTC. Protein sequence: CSAPKGTSGYNEQFF. The gene calls are TRBV20-1 and TRBJ2-1; 11 bases fit TRBD2. Trimming took 5 bases from V and 3 from J; bases not matched to a gene: 6. The CDR3 has 15 amino acids. The V gene's germline CDR1 is DFQATT and CDR2 SNEGSKA (reference sequence).

Ten or more counts support this clonotype. The chain combines TRBV20-1 with TRBJ2-2; possibly TRBD2 for D (5 bases). Trimming removed 4 bases from V and 3 bases from J, with 6 bases in between. Per germline, CDR1 DFQATT and CDR2 SNEGSKA (reference sequence). This CDR3 contains 12 residues. CDR3 region: CSATGYTGELFF. The CDR3 DNA reads TGCAGTGCTACGGGATACACCGGGGAGCTGTTTTTT.

J is TRBJ1-5 and V is TRBV12-3 or TRBV12-4; no clear D. This CDR3 is 15 amino acids long. V was shortened by 3 bases and J by 4 bases, with 13 bases between the two germline ends. This CDR3 reads CASSLSGKNNQPQHF. CDR3 in DNA: TGTGCCAGCAGTTTGTCGGGGAAGAATAATCAGCCCCAGCATTTT.

This clonotype was counted at least ten times. This chain joins TRBV29-1 and TRBJ1-1; D remains unclear. Trimming stripped 7 bases from V and 1 base from J, with 7 bases between. The CDR3 extends over 11 amino acids. Germline V lookup: CDR1 SQVTM, CDR2 ANQGSEA. In DNA, the CDR3 is TGCAGCGCCCAGCCGAACACTGAAGCTTTCTTT. This sequence encodes CSAQPNTEAFF.

At least ten counts were recorded for this clonotype. The chain joins TRBV5-1 to TRBJ1-1; D possibly corresponds to TRBD1 (5 bases). This CDR3 is built from 16 residues. Trimming left V 4 bases short and J 1 base short, with 17 bases between. Per germline, CDR1 SGHRS and CDR2 YFSETQ. Here the CDR3 reads CASSLQGSRRNTEAFF. In DNA, the CDR3 is TGCGCCAGCAGCCTCCAGGGTAGTCGGCGGAACACTGAAGCTTTCTTT. The full variable domain, rest sourced from reference TRBV5-1 and TRBJ1-1, is KAGVTQTPRYLIKTRGQQVTLSCSPISGHRSVSWYQQTPGQGLQFLFEYFSETQRNKGNFPGRFSGRQFSNSRSEMNVSTLELGDSALYLCASSLQGSRRNTEAFFGQGTRLTVV.

The chain couples TRBV7-9 to TRBJ2-5, with unresolved D. Germline CDR1 SEHNR, CDR2 FQNEAQ (reference sequence). The CDR3 consists of 12 residues. The ends were cut back, 4 bases at V and 2 bases at J, with 5 bases in the middle. CDR3: CASSSLQETQYF. In DNA form, the CDR3 reads TGTGCCAGCAGCTCACTGCAAGAGACCCAGTACTTC. The whole variable domain, remainder taken from reference TRBV7-9 and TRBJ2-5, is DTGVSQNPRHKITKRGQNVTFRCDPISEHNRLYWYRQTLGQGPEFLTYFQNEAQLEKSRLLSDRFSAERPKGSFSTLEIQRTEQGDSAMYLCASSSLQETQYFGPGTRLLVL.

This clonotype was detected ten times or more. J is TRBJ2-7 and V is TRBV12-3 or TRBV12-4; 8 positions agree with TRBD1. The CDR3 covers 13 residues. J gave up 3 bases and V 4 bases, and 2 bases lay outside the gene matches. Here the CDR3 DNA reads TGTGCCAGCAGTTGGGACAGGAACTACGAGCAGTACTTC. This gives the protein CASSWDRNYEQYF.

This clonotype came up many times. The chain recombines TRBV6-2 or TRBV6-3 with TRBJ2-1; TRBD2 matches at 10 bases. Germline values: CDR1 MNHEY, CDR2 SVGEGT. Trimming took 5 bases from V and 8 from J; bases not matched to a gene: 12. This CDR3 has 16 amino acids. The CDR3 loop is CASSKSSGRASYEQFF. The CDR3 region has the DNA TGTGCCAGCAGTAAGTCAAGCGGGAGGGCCTCTTATGAGCAGTTCTTC.

This clonotype came up many times. V usage is TRBV20-1 and J usage is TRBJ1-2, with D hard to call. This CDR3 is 14 amino acids long. Germline lookup yields CDR1 DFQATT and CDR2 SNEGSKA (reference sequence). V dropped 0 bases and J dropped 1 base, with 9 bases sitting between them. CDR3 DNA sequence: TGCAGTGCTAGAGATTGGCAGAGTAACTATGGCTACACCTTC. Protein product: CSARDWQSNYGYTF.

In this sample, this clonotype turned up many times. The chain carries TRBV3-1 and TRBJ2-5; perhaps TRBD1 as D (5 bases). The V end lost 3 bases, the J end lost 5 bases, and 10 bases lay between the germline ends. The CDR3 is 13 residues long. Germline V CDR1 and CDR2: LGHDT, YNNKEL (reference sequence). The CDR3 bases are TGTGCCAGCAGCCACCTCAAGGGGGAGACCCAGTACTTC. Residues: CASSHLKGETQYF.

This clonotype was found many times. The chain uses TRBV5-1 and TRBJ2-7; no firm D call. Germline CDR1 SGHRS, CDR2 YFSETQ. The CDR3 has 13 amino acids. Trimming cost V 0 bases and J 3 bases, with 7 bases left between them. Here the CDR3 reads CASSLGDIYEQYF. The CDR3 bases are TGCGCCAGCAGCTTGGGTGATATCTACGAGCAGTACTTC.

This clonotype was recorded at least ten times. As DNA, the CDR3 is TGTGCCAGCAGTTACTCGGTCCCAGGAGCTAGCTTTGGATCGGATACGCAGTATTTT. Its translation is CASSYSVPGASFGSDTQYF. V is TRBV6-5 and J is TRBJ2-3, with a possible D match to TRBD2 (5 bases). With 0 bases removed from V and 6 bases from J, the gap between germline ends came to 25 bases. Germline assignment: CDR1 MNHEY and CDR2 SVGAGI. CDR3 size: 19 residues.

This clonotype was recorded at least ten times. In DNA form, the CDR3 reads TGTGCCAGCAGTTACTCGGCGGGGAGCGGGAACACCGGGGAGCTGTTTTTT. It translates to CASSYSAGSGNTGELFF. The chain has TRBV6-2 or TRBV6-3 and TRBJ2-2; D perhaps matches TRBD2 (6 bases). Trimming removed 0 bases at V and 1 base at J, with 12 bases between. This CDR3 region has 17 residues. Germline values: CDR1 MNHEY, CDR2 SVGEGT.

Many counts were recorded for this clonotype. The rearrangement joins TRBV2 to TRBJ2-7; tentative D call: TRBD2 (6 bases). Per the germline V gene, CDR1 is SNHLY and CDR2 is FYNNEI. Trimming took off 7 bases at V and 4 bases at J, with 11 bases between the two ends. The CDR3 covers 12 residues. The CDR3, as DNA: TGTGCCAGCAACGCGGGACCTTACGAGCAGTACTTC. Its translation is CASNAGPYEQYF.

The sample holds many counts of this clonotype. V usage is TRBV5-6 and J usage is TRBJ2-1; 15 positions match TRBD2. V dropped 4 bases and J dropped 12; count of bases not matched to a gene: 5. Germline V gives CDR1 SGHDT, CDR2 YYEEEE. The CDR3 has 14 residues. CDR3 sequence reads: CASSMGLAGGGQFF. The CDR3 nucleotides read TGTGCCAGCAGCATGGGACTAGCGGGAGGAGGGCAGTTCTTC.

In this sample, this clonotype turned up many times. V usage is TRBV20-1 and J usage is TRBJ2-1; D not certain. The CDR3 is 10 residues long. The V end was cut by 3 bases, the J end by 5 bases, with 2 bases between. Germline assignment: CDR1 DFQATT and CDR2 SNEGSKA (reference sequence). CDR3 in DNA: TGCAGTGCTAGTCACAATGAGCAGTTCTTC. Its protein is CSASHNEQFF.

In its sample, this clonotype was seen many times. The chain links TRBV12-3 or TRBV12-4 to TRBJ1-2; TRBD1 matches at 7 bases. This CDR3 region has 13 residues. V gave up 6 bases and J gave up 9 bases; unmatched junction bases: 10. The CDR3 reads CASRSRQGESYTF. CDR3 sequence (DNA): TGTGCCAGCAGGTCGCGGCAGGGGGAGAGCTACACCTTC.

J is TRBJ2-7 and V is TRBV5-1, with 7 bases fitting TRBD1. The CDR3 sequence is 14 residues long. V was clipped by 0 bases and J by 6 bases; unmatched bases: 6. The germline gives CDR1 SGHRS, CDR2 YFSETQ. The CDR3 region has the DNA TGCGCCAGCAGCTTGGGCCTGACAGGGAGCGAGCAGTACTTC. Translation gives CASSLGLTGSEQYF.